The rows below give T cell receptor beta chains drawn from one sample of a study of control samples from healthy donors and cancer patients. Clones were sequenced by immunoSEQ multiplex PCR, and TCRdb holds only the in-frame ones, with some missing. Here the sample spans 120,000 or so clones, about 90% being singletons. Sequenced sample: blood. These receptors were taken from a man aged 50 to 60 in good health. Both conserved end residues are part of each CDR3. D genes are given only for firm matches. Clone size is given for some rows only: seen once, a few or many times, or a class if the clone is expanded.

cdr3_aa	cdr3_nt	clone_size	d_call	j_call	v_call
CATSDPGRSNTGELFF	TGTGCCACCAGTGATCCGGGCCGATCGAACACCGGGGAGCTGTTTTTT	-	-	TRBJ2-2	TRBV24-1
CASSMRDFSNQPQHF	TGTGCCAGTAGTATGAGGGACTTTAGCAATCAGCCCCAGCATTTT	-	-	TRBJ1-5	TRBV19
CASSFAGALYEQYF	TGTGCCAGCAGCTTTGCGGGGGCGCTTTACGAGCAGTACTTC	-	-	TRBJ2-7	TRBV11-2
CASSLRTGSADTQYF	TGTGCCAGCAGCTTAAGGACAGGGTCGGCAGATACGCAGTATTTT	-	TRBD1	TRBJ2-3	TRBV7-2
CASSPDSNQPQHF	TGTGCCAGCAGCCCCGATAGCAATCAGCCCCAGCATTTT	once	-	TRBJ1-5	TRBV7-9
CSVLGTGIPEKLFF	TGCAGCGTTCTAGGGACAGGGATTCCTGAAAAACTGTTTTTT	-	TRBD1	TRBJ1-4	TRBV29-1
CAWSETGTGEQYF	TGTGCCTGGAGTGAGACAGGGACGGGTGAGCAGTACTTC	-	TRBD1	TRBJ2-7	TRBV30
CASSPRDGTYEQYF	TGTGCCAGCTCACCAAGGGACGGGACCTACGAGCAGTACTTC	-	-	TRBJ2-7	TRBV18
CASSQAGGARETQYF	TGTGCCAGCAGCCAAGCCGGGGGGGCCCGGGAGACCCAGTACTTC	-	TRBD2	TRBJ2-5	TRBV3-1/TRBV3-2
CASSPGTGYEQFF	TGTGCCAGCAGCCCCGGGACAGGCTATGAGCAGTTCTTC	-	TRBD1	TRBJ2-1	TRBV11-2
CASSLDSSDGETQYF	TGCGCCAGCAGCTTAGACAGCTCTGACGGGGAGACCCAGTACTTC	-	-	TRBJ2-5	TRBV5-1
CAWSNPPLGKLFF	TGTGCCTGGAGTAACCCCCCGCTGGGCAAACTGTTTTTT	-	-	TRBJ1-4	TRBV30
CASSLGGAGYQETQYF	TGCGCCAGCAGCTTGGGAGGGGCAGGGTACCAAGAGACCCAGTACTTC	-	-	TRBJ2-5	TRBV5-1
CASMTSGNNEQFF	TGTGCCAGCATGACTAGCGGAAACAATGAGCAGTTCTTC	-	TRBD2	TRBJ2-1	TRBV2
CASSLVVSVNTEAFF	TGCGCCAGCAGCTTGGTTGTGTCGGTGAACACTGAAGCTTTCTTT	-	-	TRBJ1-1	TRBV5-1
CASSPSGQGASSGANVLTF	TGTGCCAGCAGCCCCTCGGGACAGGGGGCCTCCTCTGGGGCCAACGTCCTGACTTTC	-	TRBD1	TRBJ2-6	TRBV7-6
CASSLRQGARAFF	TGTGCCAGCAGTTTGAGGCAGGGGGCTAGAGCTTTCTTT	once	TRBD1	TRBJ1-1	TRBV27
CASSRQALINSPLHF	TGTGCCAGTAGCCGACAGGCCCTTATCAATTCACCCCTCCACTTT	once	-	TRBJ1-6	TRBV19
CASSTQTSGGAWDTQYF	TGCGCCAGCAGCACCCAGACTAGCGGGGGGGCTTGGGATACGCAGTATTTT	once	TRBD2	TRBJ2-3	TRBV5-1
CASSPGLAGRFTGELFF	TGTGCCAGCAGCCCCGGACTAGCGGGGCGATTCACCGGGGAGCTGTTTTTT	few	TRBD2	TRBJ2-2	TRBV7-7
CASSEATQAENSPLHF	TGTGCCAGCAGTGAAGCAACTCAGGCGGAAAATTCACCCCTCCACTTT	once	-	TRBJ1-6	TRBV6-1
CASSLSPFGVSTDTQYF	TGTGCCAGCAGTTTATCGCCCTTCGGGGTCAGCACAGATACGCAGTATTTT	-	-	TRBJ2-3	TRBV27
CASSDQGLNTEAFF	TGTGCCAGCAGCGATCAGGGGTTGAACACTGAAGCTTTCTTT	-	-	TRBJ1-1	TRBV11-2
CASSTSADQPQHF	TGTGCCAGCAGTACGAGTGCCGATCAGCCCCAGCATTTT	-	-	TRBJ1-5	TRBV6-5
CASSLRQGDGYTF	TGTGCCAGCAGCTTAAGACAGGGTGATGGCTACACCTTC	-	TRBD1	TRBJ1-2	TRBV5-6
CATHRDRLFYYGYTF	TGTGCCACCCACCGGGACAGACTTTTCTACTATGGCTACACCTTC	-	TRBD1	TRBJ1-2	TRBV2
CASSLDLRSSYEQYF	TGTGCCAGCAGCTTAGACCTGCGGAGCTCCTACGAGCAGTACTTC	-	-	TRBJ2-7	TRBV7-2
CASSPGTVLREAFF	TGTGCCAGCAGCCCCGGGACAGTCCTCCGTGAAGCTTTCTTT	-	TRBD1	TRBJ1-1	TRBV5-4
CASSVAASGGETQYF	TGTGCCAGCAGCGTAGCGGCTAGCGGGGGGGAGACCCAGTACTTC	-	TRBD2	TRBJ2-5	TRBV9
CASSEAGETQYF	TGTGCCAGCAGTGAAGCTGGAGAGACCCAGTACTTC	-	-	TRBJ2-5	TRBV6-1
CSVEDLWEATF	TGCAGCGTTGAAGATCTTTGGGAAGCCACCTTC	-	-	TRBJ1-2	TRBV29-1
CASSPERGDSNQPQHF	TGTGCCAGCAGCCCCGAGAGGGGGGATAGCAATCAGCCCCAGCATTTT	few	-	TRBJ1-5	TRBV6-6
CASSPTLMTSGGGTETQYF	TGTGCCAGCAGCCCAACACTCATGACTAGCGGGGGGGGTACTGAGACCCAGTACTTC	-	TRBD2	TRBJ2-5	TRBV7-8
CATSRGSSHEQYF	TGTGCCACCAGCAGAGGCAGCTCCCACGAGCAGTACTTC	-	-	TRBJ2-7	TRBV15
CATSDSPAGNYNEQFF	TGTGCCACCAGTGATTCCCCAGCGGGGAACTACAATGAGCAGTTCTTC	-	TRBD2	TRBJ2-1	TRBV24-1
CASSPLGQGDYNEQFF	TGTGCCAGCAGCCCCCTCGGACAGGGTGATTACAATGAGCAGTTCTTC	-	TRBD1	TRBJ2-1	TRBV2
CATLGHTSTDTQYF	TGTGCCACCCTGGGACATACGAGCACAGATACGCAGTATTTT	-	-	TRBJ2-3	TRBV24-1
CAWRGSSYEQYF	TGTGCCTGGAGGGGTAGTAGCTACGAGCAGTACTTC	-	-	TRBJ2-7	TRBV30
CASSLVGREAFF	TGTGCCAGCAGCTTGGTAGGGCGGGAAGCTTTCTTT	-	-	TRBJ1-1	TRBV5-5
CASSLGQGTHYGYTF	TGTGCCAGCAGCTTAGGGCAGGGGACTCACTATGGCTACACCTTC	-	-	TRBJ1-2	TRBV7-9
CASSEENGGNYGYTF	TGTGCCAGCAGTGAAGAGAACGGAGGTAACTATGGCTACACCTTC	-	-	TRBJ1-2	TRBV2
CASRTNVGNGGYTF	TGTGCCAGCAGGACGAATGTGGGGAATGGTGGCTACACCTTC	-	-	TRBJ1-2	TRBV6-5
CASSSLQPLYNSPLHF	TGTGCCAGCAGCTCCTTACAGCCTCTCTATAATTCACCCCTCCACTTT	-	-	TRBJ1-6	TRBV11-3
CATSRGDRGDNEQFF	TGTGCCACCAGCAGAGGAGACAGGGGGGACAATGAGCAGTTCTTC	-	TRBD1	TRBJ2-1	TRBV15
CASSWGREAYGYTF	TGTGCCAGCAGTTGGGGCAGGGAAGCTTATGGCTACACCTTC	-	-	TRBJ1-2	TRBV6-5
CASSEPTSWMSNQPQHF	TGTGCCAGCAGTGAACCCACGTCGTGGATGAGCAATCAGCCCCAGCATTTT	-	-	TRBJ1-5	TRBV6-1